The T cell receptor beta chain under discussion was sequenced for a study of CD8 T cells in Susac syndrome. The count of this clonotype is one. The RNA, about 0.5 to 1 ug, was put through reverse transcription using random hexamers. Via MiXCR, TCRdb re-called the immunoSEQ multiplex PCR reads, giving one row per CDR3 protein. The table includes approximately 170,000 distinct CDR3 sequences, 93% detected once. The ends were cut back, 0 bases at V and 0 bases at J, with 12 bases in the middle. The V gene's germline CDR1 is LGHNT and CDR2 FRNRAP. The CDR3 is 16 amino acids. The sequence derives from a human donor in good health. Sequencing was done on a sample of CD4+ T cells from PBMCs. The chain combines TRBV12-5 with TRBJ2-7; D could derive from TRBD1 or TRBD2 (5 bases each). CDR3 nucleotides: TGTGCTAGTGGTTTGGTACTCGAAGGGACCTCCTACGAGCAGTACTTC. It yields the protein CASGLVLEGTSYEQYF.